What follows are 25 T cell receptor beta chains derived from one specimen sequenced in a study of shared clonotypes between healthy human individuals. The table came from immunoSEQ multiplex PCR; TCRdb's copy has only in-frame clones and leaves some out. Of more than 1.2 million clones listed, 97% to 99% are singletons. The sequenced sample consisted of naive CD4+ T cells sorted from blood. Subset indicated: CD45RA+ positively selected. The receptor set was obtained from a man aged 25-45 years in good health.

The V and J genes are TRBV5-1 and TRBJ2-1; D is unclear. This CDR3 region has 15 residues. Germline CDR1 is SGHRS and CDR2 is YFSETQ. V was cut by 2 bases and J by 6 bases, with 15 bases left in between. The CDR3 DNA sequence: TGCGCCAGCAGCTTAGGTGGAGCCTTACCCAATGAGCAGTTCTTC. Its protein is CASSLGGALPNEQFF.

The V call is TRBV5-6, the J call TRBJ2-5, with TRBD2 identical over 12 bases. The V segment lost 3 bases and the J segment 4 bases; nucleotides outside the gene matches: 7. Per the germline V gene, CDR1 is SGHDT and CDR2 is YYEEEE. The CDR3 contains 16 residues. The CDR3 DNA follows: TGTGCCAGCAGCTACCGACCGGGACTAGCGGGAGAGACCCAGTACTTC. It codes for CASSYRPGLAGETQYF.

This clone was found once. The chain recombines TRBV7-8 with TRBJ2-7; 7 bases line up with TRBD1. CDR1 SGHVS and CDR2 FQNEAQ come from the germline V gene. After removal of 5 bases from V and 0 bases from J, the junction contained 4 bases not matched to a gene. The CDR3 is made up of 14 amino acids. The CDR3 sequence is CASSNGQDSYEQYF. The CDR3 coding sequence is TGTGCCAGCAGCAACGGACAGGACTCCTACGAGCAGTACTTC. Supplemented by reference TRBV7-8 and TRBJ2-7, the full variable domain reads GAGVSQSPRYKVAKRGQDVALRCDPISGHVSLFWYQQALGQGPEFLTYFQNEAQLDKSGLPSDRFFAERPEGSVSTLKIQRTQQEDSAVYLCASSNGQDSYEQYFGPGTRLTVT.

This rearrangement joins TRBV4-1 to TRBJ1-2; TRBD1 matches at 11 bases. The trim removed 0 bases at V and 3 bases at J, leaving 6 bases unmatched. Looked up from germline, CDR1 is MGHRA and CDR2 is YSYEKL. The CDR3 length is 17 residues. CDR3 DNA sequence: TGCGCCAGCAGCCAAGATTTGTGGGGACAGGGGGACTATGGCTACACCTTC. Amino acids: CASSQDLWGQGDYGYTF.

This sequence joins TRBV19 and TRBJ2-3; 9 positions agree with TRBD2. This CDR3 is built from 15 residues. Germline CDR1 is LNHDA and CDR2 is SQIVND (reference sequence). Losses at the gene ends were 5 bases for V and 5 bases for J; bases not matched to a gene: 8. CDR3: CASSVTSGEGDTQYF. The CDR3 coding sequence is TGTGCCAGTAGTGTGACTAGCGGAGAGGGAGATACGCAGTATTTT.

This clone came up once. The V call is TRBV9, the J call TRBJ2-1; D uncertain. Germline lookup yields CDR1 SGDLS and CDR2 YYNGEE. The CDR3 sequence is 15 residues long. V gave up 0 bases and J gave up 3 bases, with 10 bases separating them. The CDR3 nucleotides read TGTGCCAGCAGCGTAGCGAGTGATATCTACAATGAGCAGTTCTTC. Protein: CASSVASDIYNEQFF. Using reference TRBV9 and TRBJ2-1 for the parts outside the CDR3, the full variable domain is DSGVTQTPKHLITATGQRVTLRCSPRSGDLSVYWYQQSLDQGLQFLIQYYNGEERAKGNILERFSAQQFPDLHSELNLSSLELGDSALYFCASSVASDIYNEQFFGPGTRLTVL.

The V gene is TRBV6-1, the J gene TRBJ2-7, with D maybe TRBD2 (5 bases). Trimming took 0 bases from V and 6 from J, leaving 6 bases between them. The CDR3 loop spans 12 amino acids. The germline V gene has CDR1 MNHNS and CDR2 SASEGT. CDR3 loop: CASSEALAEQYF. The CDR3 DNA reads TGTGCCAGCAGTGAAGCTCTAGCCGAGCAGTACTTC.

The rearrangement joins TRBV5-1 to TRBJ1-4; D gene unclear. From germline, CDR1 is SGHRS and CDR2 YFSETQ. The CDR3 has 14 residues. The germline V and J ends were trimmed by 1 base and 0 bases, with 4 bases remaining between them. The CDR3 DNA reads as TGCGCCAGCAGCTTGAGCGCAACTAATGAAAAACTGTTTTTT. It yields the protein CASSLSATNEKLFF.

This clone is a singleton in its sample. The genes are TRBV23-1 and TRBJ2-1; D unclear. TRBV23-1 is designated an ORF whose function remains uncertain. The CDR3 length is 18 residues. Deletions cut 0 bases from V and 0 bases from J, with 15 bases between. CDR3 residues: CASSQSSFRDYSYNEQFF. DNA of the CDR3: TGCGCCAGCAGTCAATCGTCGTTTCGCGATTACTCCTACAATGAGCAGTTCTTC.

This chain connects TRBV7-9 to TRBJ1-1; D gene ambiguous. Trimming pared 1 base from V and 4 bases from J, leaving 7 bases between. CDR1 is SEHNR and CDR2 is FQNEAQ in the germline V gene (reference sequence). The CDR3 contains 13 residues. CDR3 DNA: TGTGCCAGCAGCTTAGGCGGGGTCACTGAAGCTTTCTTT. It specifies CASSLGGVTEAFF.

The rearrangement uses TRBV6-5 and TRBJ1-5; D is unclear. Germline-derived CDR1 and CDR2 are MNHEY and SVGAGI. V lost 8 bases, J lost 4 bases, and 15 bases lay in between. This CDR3 has 14 residues. The CDR3 DNA is TGTGCCAGCGCCCGGGCCGGAGGGAATCAGCCCCAGCATTTT. It encodes CASARAGGNQPQHF.

The chain employs TRBV30 and TRBJ1-5, with D unresolved. V was pared by 1 base and J by 3 bases, with 10 bases between. This CDR3 has 14 residues. The germline gives CDR1 GTSNPN, CDR2 SVGIG (reference sequence). The DNA of the CDR3 is TGTGCCTGGAGTGCGTCTGGATTCAATCAGCCCCAGCATTTT. It is translated as CAWSASGFNQPQHF.

This chain's CDR3 is CASRDQPDYNEQFF. CDR3 bases: TGTGCCAGCAGAGACCAACCCGACTACAATGAGCAGTTCTTC. The chain links TRBV6-1 to TRBJ2-1; D gene uncertain. The V end lost 6 bases, the J end lost 3 bases, and 12 bases lay between the germline ends. The CDR3 is 14 residues long. From germline, CDR1 is MNHNS and CDR2 SASEGT.

The chain carries TRBV7-9 and TRBJ1-4; D is unclear. The CDR3 is 15 amino acids. Germline V gene lookup returns CDR1 SEHNR and CDR2 FQNEAQ (reference sequence). Trimming pared 5 bases from V and 2 bases from J, leaving 12 bases between. CDR3 DNA: TGTGCCAGCAGCCCTGGCCCATCGACTAATGAAAAACTGTTTTTT. Its protein is CASSPGPSTNEKLFF.

The V call is TRBV18, the J call TRBJ2-3; perhaps TRBD2 as D (6 bases). The V and J ends lost 1 base and 2 bases respectively, with 19 bases between them. CDR3 length: 18 amino acids. CDR1 and CDR2 (germline): KGHSH, LQKENI. The CDR3 region has the DNA TGTGCCAGCTCACCACTCATGGTAGCGGATATATCCACAGATACGCAGTATTTT. It codes for CASSPLMVADISTDTQYF.

This chain uses TRBV25-1 with TRBJ2-1; 10 bases are shared with TRBD1. CDR3 length: 13 residues. V dropped 2 bases and J dropped 12; count of bases not matched to a gene: 4. CDR1 MGHDK and CDR2 SYGVNS come from the germline V gene. CDR3 sequence reads: CASSEPGQGWQFF. CDR3 DNA: TGTGCCAGCAGTGAACCGGGACAGGGGTGGCAGTTCTTC.

Comment on this clone: Other DNA sequences of this sample code for an identical CDR3. The chain recombines TRBV29-1 with TRBJ1-1, with D unclear. V was cut by 5 bases and J by 0 bases, with 7 bases left in between. The CDR3 sequence is 12 residues long. Germline lookup yields CDR1 SQVTM and CDR2 ANQGSEA. CDR3 protein: CSVKGMNTEAFF. The CDR3, as DNA: TGCAGCGTTAAGGGTATGAACACTGAAGCTTTCTTT. The full variable domain, rest sourced from reference TRBV29-1 and TRBJ1-1, is SAVISQKPSRDICQRGTSLTIQCQVDSQVTMMFWYRQQPGQSLTLIATANQGSEATYESGFVIDKFPISRPNLTFSTLTVSNMSPEDSSIYLCSVKGMNTEAFFGQGTRLTVV.

J is TRBJ2-2 and V is TRBV18, with D possibly being TRBD2 (6 bases). Trimming pared 3 bases from V and 4 bases from J, leaving 15 bases between. This CDR3 region has 16 residues. Germline V gives CDR1 KGHSH, CDR2 LQKENI. CDR3 DNA sequence: TGTGCCAGCTCACCCTGGCCCCAGGGAGGCACCGGGGAGCTGTTTTTT. Its translation is CASSPWPQGGTGELFF.

The rearrangement uses TRBV28 and TRBJ1-1, with D unresolved. V lost 7 bases to trimming and J lost 6 bases, with 12 bases between them. The CDR3 is made up of 12 amino acids. Germline values: CDR1 MDHEN, CDR2 SYDVKM. CDR3 sequence (DNA): TGTGCCAGCACCCCTCAAAGACCTGAAGCTTTCTTT. Encoded protein: CASTPQRPEAFF.

This clone has more than one count but fewer than ten. The rearrangement links TRBV5-4 to TRBJ2-1; D is ambiguous. The CDR3 sequence is 14 residues long. V was cut by 0 bases and J by 5 bases, with 9 bases left in between. In germline, CDR1 is SGHNT, CDR2 YYREEE (reference sequence). The CDR3 protein is CASSLVWANNEQFF. The CDR3 DNA is TGTGCCAGCAGCTTGGTTTGGGCTAACAATGAGCAGTTCTTC.

J is TRBJ2-3 and V is TRBV28, with 9 bases identical to TRBD1. CDR1 and CDR2 from the germline V gene are MDHEN and SYDVKM. With 5 bases clipped from V and 3 bases from J, the junction kept 9 bases outside the gene matches. The CDR3 length is 16 residues. The CDR3 is CASSLPDRGDTDTQYF. CDR3 coding DNA: TGTGCCAGCAGTCTACCCGACAGGGGGGATACAGATACGCAGTATTTT.

The chain is built from TRBV9 and TRBJ2-1, with 13 bases fitting TRBD2. V lost 0 bases and J lost 7; bases outside the gene matches: 4. Germline V gene sequence: CDR1 SGDLS, CDR2 YYNGEE. CDR3 size: 16 residues. The CDR3 protein is CASSVVGTSGMNEQFF. CDR3 sequence (DNA): TGTGCCAGCAGCGTAGTTGGGACTAGCGGGATGAATGAGCAGTTCTTC.

The rearrangement links TRBV4-1 to TRBJ2-2, with D perhaps TRBD2 (6 bases). The CDR3 totals 17 residues. V was clipped by 4 bases and J by 3 bases, with 18 bases between them. Germline lookup yields CDR1 MGHRA and CDR2 YSYEKL. The DNA of the CDR3 is TGCGCCAGCAGCCCAAAACGCGGGACCGAGGACACCGGGGAGCTGTTTTTT. Its protein is CASSPKRGTEDTGELFF.

This chain joins TRBV4-3 and TRBJ2-7; 8 bases are shared with TRBD2. The junction had 9 bases not matched to a gene; V was cut back by 2 bases and J by 3 bases. The CDR3 length is 16 residues. Germline V gene sequence: CDR1 LGHNA, CDR2 YSLEER. The CDR3 coding sequence is TGCGCCAGCAGCCAAAACAGCGGGAGCGCTCACTACGAGCAGTACTTC. Encoded protein: CASSQNSGSAHYEQYF.

The chain joins TRBV19 to TRBJ2-2; D unresolved. V was cut by 7 bases and J by 6 bases, with 18 bases left in between. This CDR3 comprises 15 residues. Germline V lookup: CDR1 LNHDA, CDR2 SQIVND (reference sequence). The CDR3 nucleotides are TGTGCCAGTAACCTTAGCCGGAGAGGAGCCGGGGAGCTGTTTTTT. Translation: CASNLSRRGAGELFF.